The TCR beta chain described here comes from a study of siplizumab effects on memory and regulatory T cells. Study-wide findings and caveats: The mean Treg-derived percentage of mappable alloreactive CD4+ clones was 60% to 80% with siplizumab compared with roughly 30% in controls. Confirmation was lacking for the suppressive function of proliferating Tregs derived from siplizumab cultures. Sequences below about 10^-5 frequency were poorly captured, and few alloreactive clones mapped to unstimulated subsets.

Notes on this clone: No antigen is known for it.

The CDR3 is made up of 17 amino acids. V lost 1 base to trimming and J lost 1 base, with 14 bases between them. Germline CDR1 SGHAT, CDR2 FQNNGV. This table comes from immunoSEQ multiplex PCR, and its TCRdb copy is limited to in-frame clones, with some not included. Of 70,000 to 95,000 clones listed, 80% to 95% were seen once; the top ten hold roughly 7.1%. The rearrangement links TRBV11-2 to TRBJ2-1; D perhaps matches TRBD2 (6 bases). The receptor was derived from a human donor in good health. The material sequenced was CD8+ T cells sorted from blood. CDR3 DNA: TGTGCCAGCAGCTTAGCACCGGAGCGGGTATCCTACAATGAGCAGTTCTTC. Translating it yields CASSLAPERVSYNEQFF.